Presented here are 11 T cell receptor beta chains from one specimen sequenced in a study of blood T cell repertoires in COVID-19. Assay used: immunoSEQ multiplex PCR; TCRdb lists only in-frame clones, some missing. The sample shows about 430,000 clones, roughly 84% of them seen only once. Sequencing was performed on PBMCs or T cells enriched from blood (not recorded which). The receptors were sampled from a woman aged 18-29 years who had been exposed to COVID-19.

The J gene is TRBJ1-2, the V gene TRBV14; D ambiguous. V was shortened by 1 base and J by 7 bases, with 13 bases between the two germline ends. The CDR3 loop spans 14 amino acids. Germline assignment: CDR1 SGHDN and CDR2 FVKESK. Here the CDR3 reads CASSQVRGIGGYTF. For the CDR3, the DNA is TGTGCCAGCAGCCAAGTTCGGGGTATAGGTGGCTACACCTTC.

V gene TRBV7-3 combines with J gene TRBJ1-4, with D possibly TRBD1 on 5 matching bases. Germline loops: CDR1 SGHTA, CDR2 FQGTGA. V lost 0 bases, J lost 2 bases, and 7 bases lay in between. This CDR3 has 15 residues. The CDR3 DNA reads TGTGCCAGCAGCTTAACAGGGGTTACTAATGAAAAACTGTTTTTT. This gives the protein CASSLTGVTNEKLFF. Full variable domain (rest looked up from reference TRBV7-3 and TRBJ1-4): GAGVSQTPSNKVTEKGKYVELRCDPISGHTALYWYRQSLGQGPEFLIYFQGTGAADDSGLPNDRFFAVRPEGSVSTLKIQRTERGDSAVYLCASSLTGVTNEKLFFGSGTQLSVL.

This clone has a single count. This chain links TRBV19 with TRBJ1-6; 8 positions agree with TRBD1. Germline V gene data show CDR1 as LNHDA and CDR2 as SQIVND (reference sequence). V was clipped by 0 bases and J by 9 bases; unmatched bases: 4. This CDR3 spans 15 amino acids. The CDR3 region has the DNA TGTGCCAGTAGTATAGATCAGGGGGCAATTTCACCCCTCCACTTT. Its protein product is CASSIDQGAISPLHF.

The chain combines TRBV28 with TRBJ1-2, with D unresolved. CDR1 and CDR2 (germline): MDHEN, SYDVKM. There are 12 residues in the CDR3. Trimming left V 6 bases short and J 1 base short, with 6 bases between. DNA of the CDR3: TGTGCCAGCAGCCCCGGTAACTATGGCTACACCTTC. Amino acid sequence: CASSPGNYGYTF.

CDR3 protein: CASSPGTGSSYEQYF. CDR3 bases: TGTGCCAGCAGTCCCGGGACAGGGAGCTCCTACGAGCAGTACTTC. The chain uses TRBV6-5 and TRBJ2-7; 9 bases line up with TRBD1. Germline V gene lookup returns CDR1 MNHEY and CDR2 SVGAGI. The trim removed 5 bases at V and 0 bases at J, leaving 5 bases unmatched. CDR3 size: 15 residues.

V usage is TRBV5-4 and J usage is TRBJ1-1; 7 nucleotides align to TRBD1. Germline V gene lookup returns CDR1 SGHNT and CDR2 YYREEE (reference sequence). Trimming cost V 5 bases and J 0 bases; bases outside gene matches: 4. The CDR3 sequence is 14 residues long. CDR3 nucleotides: TGTGCCAGCAGGTCGGGACAGCTGAACACTGAAGCTTTCTTT. Encoded protein: CASRSGQLNTEAFF.

The chain has TRBV27 and TRBJ2-3, with TRBD1 as a possible D gene (8 bases). Trimming cost V 4 bases and J 4 bases, with 18 bases left between them. CDR1 is MNHEY and CDR2 is SMNVEV in the germline V gene (reference sequence). The CDR3 consists of 16 residues. CDR3 bases: TGTGCCAGCAGTTCCCGACAGGGGAGGGTCGCAGATACGCAGTATTTT. This codes for CASSSRQGRVADTQYF.

This clone was counted a few times. The chain recombines TRBV5-1 with TRBJ2-6, with 7 bases aligning to TRBD2. The CDR3 consists of 15 residues. J gave up 5 bases and V 3 bases, and 5 bases lay outside the gene matches. Germline V gene sequence: CDR1 SGHRS, CDR2 YFSETQ. The CDR3 region is CASSWEGFWANVLTF. The CDR3 DNA sequence: TGCGCCAGCAGCTGGGAGGGGTTTTGGGCCAACGTCCTGACTTTC.

The V call is TRBV7-6, the J call TRBJ1-1; TRBD1 aligns across 10 bases. The CDR3 is 17 residues long. The junction had 9 bases not matched to a gene; V was cut back by 0 bases and J by 5 bases. The germline V gene has CDR1 SGHVS and CDR2 FNYEAQ. In nucleotides, the CDR3 is TGTGCCAGCAGCTTAGCGAGGGGGTGGACAGGGGGTACTGAAGCTTTCTTT. Translating gives CASSLARGWTGGTEAFF. The variable domain in full, completed from reference TRBV7-6 and TRBJ1-1, reads GAGVSQSPRYKVTKRGQDVALRCDPISGHVSLYWYRQALGQGPEFLTYFNYEAQQDKSGLPNDRFSAERPEGSISTLTIQRTEQRDSAMYRCASSLARGWTGGTEAFFGQGTRLTVV.

J is TRBJ1-1 and V is TRBV28, with D possibly matching TRBD1 (5 bases). This CDR3 has 16 amino acids. V dropped 2 bases and J dropped 4 bases, with 17 bases sitting between them. Germline CDR1 MDHEN, CDR2 SYDVKM. Here the CDR3 reads CASSLIGGGIGTEAFF. For the CDR3, the DNA is TGTGCCAGCAGTTTAATAGGCGGGGGGATCGGCACTGAAGCTTTCTTT.

This clone was seen a single time. The V and J genes are TRBV5-1 and TRBJ1-2; 10 bases agree with TRBD1. Trimming removed 9 bases from V and 2 bases from J; junction bases left unmatched: 4. This CDR3 has 13 amino acids. Germline V CDR1 and CDR2: SGHRS, YFSETQ. This chain's CDR3 is CAIGTGENYGYTF. Here the CDR3 DNA reads TGCGCCATAGGGACAGGGGAGAACTATGGCTACACCTTC. Supplemented by reference TRBV5-1 and TRBJ1-2, the full variable domain reads KAGVTQTPRYLIKTRGQQVTLSCSPISGHRSVSWYQQTPGQGLQFLFEYFSETQRNKGNFPGRFSGRQFSNSRSEMNVSTLELGDSALYLCAIGTGENYGYTFGSGTRLTVV.